Listed below are T cell receptor beta chains from one sample, sequenced in a study of early T cells in non-severe SARS-CoV-2 infection. TCRdb itself ran the 5' RACE reads through MiXCR, one entry per CDR3 protein. The sample yields some 110,000 distinct CDR3 sequences, around 14% seen once. The sample consisted of whole blood. The source is an adult who was a healthcare worker with PCR-confirmed SARS-CoV-2 infection or an uninfected control (not recorded which). Each CDR3 is given with its conserved first and last residue. A D gene is named only where the DNA matches it firmly. The listing skips clone size in some rows; elsewhere it reads once, few, many or a size class.

>NA|TRBV2|TRBJ1-2|few
CASSETANYGYTF
TGTGCCAGCAGTGAAACAGCTAACTATGGCTACACCTTC
>NA|TRBV10-2|TRBJ1-1|NA
CASSDSYTEAFF
TGCGCCAGCAGTGACAGCTACACTGAAGCTTTCTTT
>TRBD2|TRBV2|TRBJ2-1|NA
CASNWLAGPYEQFF
TGTGCCAGCAATTGGCTAGCGGGTCCCTATGAGCAGTTCTTC
>TRBD1|TRBV9|TRBJ1-2|NA
CASSTLRTGQDGYTF
TGTGCCAGCAGCACGCTGCGGACAGGGCAAGATGGCTACACCTTC
>NA|TRBV12-3/TRBV12-4|TRBJ1-3|few
CASKLGNTIYF
TGTGCCAGTAAATTAGGAAACACCATATATTTT
>NA|TRBV11-2|TRBJ2-2|few
CASSLLEPRISGELFF
TGTGCCAGCAGCTTATTGGAGCCGCGAATTTCCGGGGAGCTGTTTTTT
>NA|TRBV6-9|TRBJ1-2|many
CASSYSRGQNGYTF
TGTGCCAGCAGTTATAGCAGGGGCCAAAATGGCTACACCTTC
>NA|TRBV12-3/TRBV12-4|TRBJ2-5|few
CASSGLNKETQYF
TGTGCCAGCTCGGGGCTGAACAAAGAGACCCAGTACTTC
>NA|TRBV10-2|TRBJ2-5|few
CASSEPPDETQYF
TGCGCCAGCAGTGAGCCGCCGGATGAGACCCAGTACTTC
>NA|TRBV6-4|TRBJ2-6|few
CASSDSGSGANVLTF
TGTGCCAGCAGTGACTCTGGCTCTGGGGCCAACGTCCTGACTTTC